This is a list of T cell receptor beta chains from one sample in a study of cytomegalovirus exposure and HLA in healthy donors. Repertoires were generated with immunoSEQ multiplex PCR, while TCRdb's copy carries only in-frame clones and drops some. The top ten clones hold approximately 1.4% of a sample with 200,000 to 250,000 clones, roughly 83% of them seen once. Sequencing was done on a sample of PBMCs. The receptors shown here come from a girl between 5 and 17 years old in good health and CMV-seronegative. Each CDR3 is given with its conserved first and last residue. Each record gives: D gene, clone size, V gene, J gene, CDR3 protein, CDR3 DNA. The D gene is left open where the match is weak. Not every row has a clone size; where given, it reads once, few, many or a size class.

>.|.|TRBV6-5|TRBJ2-2
CASSYGRGTGELFF
TGTGCCAGCAGTTACGGCCGGGGCACCGGGGAGCTGTTTTTT
>TRBD2|.|TRBV7-6|TRBJ2-1
CASSLWTSGGNEQFF
TGTGCCAGCAGCTTATGGACTAGCGGGGGTAATGAGCAGTTCTTC
>TRBD1|.|TRBV28|TRBJ1-4
CASSLSPGQGDEKLFF
TGTGCCAGCAGTTTATCCCCGGGACAGGGAGATGAAAAACTGTTTTTT
>.|once|TRBV10-3|TRBJ2-3
CAIRLSGTDTQYF
TGTGCCATCAGATTATCCGGCACAGATACGCAGTATTTT
>.|.|TRBV29-1|TRBJ1-2
CSGGDQRNGYTF
TGCAGCGGGGGGGACCAGCGTAATGGCTACACCTTC
>TRBD1|few|TRBV6-5|TRBJ1-4
CASRPEGRGSEKLFF
TGTGCCAGCAGGCCGGAGGGCAGGGGGAGCGAAAAACTGTTTTTT
>TRBD2|medium-sized|TRBV28|TRBJ2-1
CASRSGESYNEQFF
TGTGCCAGCAGAAGCGGGGAGTCCTACAATGAGCAGTTCTTC
>.|.|TRBV6-1|TRBJ2-3
CASSLLDADTQYF
TGTGCCAGCAGTCTACTTGATGCAGATACGCAGTATTTT
>.|once|TRBV28|TRBJ1-2
CASSTSGTGGRTYGYTF
TGTGCCAGCAGCACCTCCGGGACGGGAGGTCGGACCTATGGCTACACCTTC
>.|once|TRBV5-1|TRBJ1-1
CASSAASTSMNTEAFF
TGCGCCAGCAGCGCGGCGTCTACTAGCATGAACACTGAAGCTTTCTTT
>.|.|TRBV9|TRBJ2-1
CASSSMGGTYNEQFF
TGTGCCAGCAGCAGCATGGGGGGTACCTACAATGAGCAGTTCTTC
>TRBD1|.|TRBV18|TRBJ1-2
CASSPRQGQDYGYTF
TGTGCCAGCTCACCTAGACAGGGCCAGGACTATGGCTACACCTTC
>TRBD2|.|TRBV6-6|TRBJ2-1
CASTPGAGVYNEQFF
TGTGCCAGCACCCCCGGGGCGGGAGTATACAATGAGCAGTTCTTC
>.|.|TRBV7-9|TRBJ1-1
CASSRRGSLTEAFF
TGTGCCAGCAGTCGCAGGGGATCCCTCACTGAAGCTTTCTTT
>.|.|TRBV29-1|TRBJ1-2
CSVEVLRAFGYTF
TGCAGCGTTGAAGTTCTTAGAGCTTTTGGCTACACCTTC
>.|once|TRBV5-1|TRBJ2-3
CASSLESSLRADTQYF
TGCGCCAGCAGCTTGGAGTCCTCCCTGCGCGCAGATACGCAGTATTTT
>.|.|TRBV7-9|TRBJ1-2
CSGGPGEGYGYTF
TGTAGTGGAGGCCCTGGTGAGGGCTATGGCTACACCTTC
>.|few|TRBV6-5|TRBJ1-3
CASSGGSSGNTIYF
TGTGCCAGCTCGGGGGGGTCCTCTGGAAACACCATATATTTT